The 29 T cell receptor beta chains below come from one sample, sequenced in a study of T cells in narcolepsy. Clones were read by immunoSEQ multiplex PCR, and TCRdb kept only the in-frame ones, dropping some. The sample records over 25,000 clones, roughly 86% being singletons. Sequenced sample: memory (CD45RA-) CD4+ T cells from blood. These TCRs come from a human donor in good health.

The chain couples TRBV23-1 to TRBJ2-1, with 8 bases identical to TRBD2. TRBV23-1 is an open reading frame whose function is uncertain. The CDR3 extends over 14 amino acids. Unmatched junction bases numbered 9, after V lost 7 bases and J lost 7 bases. Here the CDR3 DNA reads TGCGCCAGCAAAAGGGAGCGGGAGCGGAATGAGCAGTTCTTC. Translating it yields CASKRERERNEQFF.

V usage is TRBV9 and J usage is TRBJ2-7; D perhaps matches TRBD1 (5 bases). This CDR3 is built from 15 residues. Per germline, CDR1 SGDLS and CDR2 YYNGEE. V was shortened by 1 base and J by 0 bases, with 11 bases between the two germline ends. Here the CDR3 reads CASSVRDQGSYEQYF. For the CDR3, the DNA is TGTGCCAGCAGCGTAAGGGATCAGGGCTCCTACGAGCAGTACTTC.

This clone was counted between two and nine times. This chain uses TRBV9 with TRBJ1-3, with D perhaps matching TRBD1 (5 bases). The CDR3 length is 17 residues. V was cut by 2 bases and J by 4 bases, with 19 bases left in between. Per germline, CDR1 SGDLS and CDR2 YYNGEE. CDR3 residues: CASSVDPVSGHGNTIYF. The CDR3 coding sequence is TGTGCCAGCAGCGTGGATCCTGTATCAGGGCACGGAAACACCATATATTTT.

J is TRBJ1-5 and V is TRBV7-2; unclear D gene. The CDR3 contains 16 residues. Germline-derived CDR1 and CDR2 are SGHTA and FQGNSA. Trimming pared 5 bases from V and 4 bases from J, leaving 18 bases between. CDR3 in DNA: TGTGCCAGCAGCCAGCGAGCGGCGAACTGGAATCAGCCCCAGCATTTT. Translation: CASSQRAANWNQPQHF.

The V and J genes are TRBV30 and TRBJ1-2; D is uncertain. Germline V gene sequence: CDR1 GTSNPN, CDR2 SVGIG (reference sequence). CDR3 length: 12 residues. Trimming took off 1 base at V and 11 bases at J, with 14 bases between the two ends. The CDR3, as DNA: TGTGCCTGGAGTGCCCGGAGTTTTTGGTACACCTTC. Translating gives CAWSARSFWYTF.

The V and J genes are TRBV28 and TRBJ1-5; D is uncertain. V was clipped by 6 bases and J by 0 bases, with 12 bases between them. The germline CDR1 and CDR2 sequences are MDHEN and SYDVKM. The CDR3 runs 15 residues. CDR3 nucleotide sequence: TGTGCCAGCAGAACCCCGGGGAATAGCAATCAGCCCCAGCATTTT. Encoded protein: CASRTPGNSNQPQHF.

CDR3 sequence: CATSRDRVGELFF. The CDR3 region has the DNA TGTGCCACCAGCAGAGATCGTGTCGGGGAGCTGTTTTTT. This chain links TRBV15 with TRBJ2-2; D remains unclear. Germline CDR1 reads LNHNV; CDR2 reads YYDKDF (reference sequence). The CDR3 sequence is 13 residues long. Trimming cost V 0 bases and J 7 bases, with 6 bases left between them.

The chain uses TRBV4-3 and TRBJ2-5, with 9 bases aligning to TRBD1. This CDR3 region has 15 residues. The junction had 4 bases not matched to a gene; V was cut back by 3 bases and J by 2 bases. Looked up from germline, CDR1 is LGHNA and CDR2 is YSLEER. The CDR3 DNA reads TGCGCCAGCAGCCAGTCTGGGACAGGGCAAGAGACCCAGTACTTC. Its protein is CASSQSGTGQETQYF.

The chain links TRBV11-2 to TRBJ2-3; 8 positions match TRBD1. Germline assignment: CDR1 SGHAT and CDR2 FQNNGV. This CDR3 spans 15 amino acids. The ends lost 3 bases at V and 3 bases at J; junction bases unmatched: 5. In DNA, the CDR3 is TGTGCCAGCAGCTTCTCGGACAGGGTAACAGATACGCAGTATTTT. Translated, it gives CASSFSDRVTDTQYF.

Only a few counts were recorded for this clone. The chain carries TRBV6-1 and TRBJ2-7, with TRBD2 matching over 8 bases. The CDR3 spans 15 residues. Germline V gene lookup returns CDR1 MNHNS and CDR2 SASEGT. V lost 2 bases, J lost 4 bases, and 7 bases stayed unmatched. DNA of the CDR3: TGTGCCAGCAGTGAACGTAGCGGGGACTATTACGAGCAGTACTTC. The encoded protein is CASSERSGDYYEQYF.

The chain employs TRBV29-1 and TRBJ1-1; D not certain. The CDR3 contains 13 residues. Germline loops: CDR1 SQVTM, CDR2 ANQGSEA. V was trimmed by 5 bases and J by 0 bases, leaving 10 bases between them. The CDR3 sequence is CSVLDPLNTEAFF. CDR3 coding DNA: TGCAGCGTTCTCGACCCCTTGAACACTGAAGCTTTCTTT.

The rearrangement links TRBV6-1 to TRBJ2-1, with D perhaps matching TRBD1 (8 bases). The V gene lost 5 bases and the J gene lost 9 bases, with 11 bases spanning the gap. The CDR3 totals 12 residues. The germline V gene has CDR1 MNHNS and CDR2 SASEGT. The CDR3 loop reads CASSHRGGEQFF. As DNA, the CDR3 is TGTGCCAGCAGTCACAGGGGGGGTGAGCAGTTCTTC.

The J gene is TRBJ1-5, the V gene TRBV19; no firm D call. Trimming removed 1 base at V and 5 bases at J, with 12 bases between. The CDR3 runs 15 residues. Germline V gene data show CDR1 as LNHDA and CDR2 as SQIVND (reference sequence). CDR3 nucleotides: TGTGCCAGTAGTATAGGCCAACCGGATCATCAGCCCCAGCATTTT. It specifies CASSIGQPDHQPQHF.

The chain joins TRBV11-3 to TRBJ2-2, with 10 positions matching TRBD2. This CDR3 contains 16 residues. Unmatched junction bases numbered 4, after V lost 4 bases and J lost 2 bases. In germline, CDR1 is SGHNT, CDR2 YENEEA. The CDR3, as DNA: TGTGCCAGCAGCTCGCTAGCGGGAGAAAACACCGGGGAGCTGTTTTTT. Translation gives CASSSLAGENTGELFF.

This clone was seen a handful of times. The CDR3 reads CASTQNEKLFF. Here the CDR3 DNA reads TGTGCCAGCACCCAAAATGAAAAACTGTTTTTT. The rearrangement uses TRBV7-9 and TRBJ1-4; D unclear. Germline V gives CDR1 SEHNR, CDR2 FQNEAQ (reference sequence). Trimming took off 7 bases at V and 5 bases at J, with 5 bases between the two ends. The CDR3 spans 11 residues.

A note on this clone: Germline and junction disagree at one end, which may indicate a read error. The V gene is TRBV7-7, the J gene TRBJ1-5; D is unresolved. Germline V lookup: CDR1 SSHAT, CDR2 FNYEAQ (reference sequence). This CDR3 comprises 14 residues. CDR3 sequence: CASSLVAGNQPQHF. The CDR3 DNA reads TGTGCTAGCAGCTTAGTTGCGGGGAATCAGCCCCAGCATTTT.

This sequence joins TRBV6-1 and TRBJ2-7, with 8 bases fitting TRBD1. The CDR3 has 15 residues. Germline values: CDR1 MNHNS, CDR2 SASEGT. The J segment lost 6 bases and the V segment lost 6 bases, leaving 13 bases of the junction unmatched. CDR3 in DNA: TGTGCCAGCAGACTACAGGGGGGCGGGACCGGCGAGCAGTACTTC. Amino acid sequence: CASRLQGGGTGEQYF.

The chain combines TRBV4-2 with TRBJ2-6; maybe TRBD2 (6 bases). Germline V lookup: CDR1 LGHNA, CDR2 YNFKEQ. This CDR3 is built from 18 residues. Trimming took off 5 bases at V and 0 bases at J, with 17 bases between the two ends. CDR3 nucleotide sequence: TGTGCCAGCAGCGTCGGTGGCGGGGCAGGCTCTGGGGCCAACGTCCTGACTTTC. Translating it yields CASSVGGGAGSGANVLTF.

The V call is TRBV7-2, the J call TRBJ1-2, with D unclear. V was trimmed by 1 base and J by 4 bases, leaving 10 bases between them. This CDR3 has 14 amino acids. Looked up from germline, CDR1 is SGHTA and CDR2 is FQGNSA. The CDR3 coding sequence is TGTGCCAGCAGCTTAGTCGCGCAGCCCTATGGCTACACCTTC. It specifies CASSLVAQPYGYTF.

The V call is TRBV30, the J call TRBJ2-7, with D possibly being TRBD1 or TRBD2 (5 bases each). CDR1 and CDR2 (germline): GTSNPN, SVGIG (reference sequence). There are 14 residues in the CDR3. Trimming removed 0 bases from V and 6 bases from J, with 15 bases in between. CDR3 region: CAWSVVTPGTEQYF. The CDR3 DNA reads as TGTGCCTGGAGTGTAGTTACTCCCGGGACCGAGCAGTACTTC.

The chain recombines TRBV14 with TRBJ1-2, with TRBD1 as a possible D gene (5 bases). Germline CDR1 SGHDN, CDR2 FVKESK. The length of the CDR3 is 15 residues. V was pared by 2 bases and J by 3 bases, with 13 bases between. CDR3 residues: CASSQKDGGYYGYTF. In DNA form, the CDR3 reads TGTGCCAGCAGCCAAAAGGATGGGGGATACTATGGCTACACCTTC.

This clone appeared a single time. The V call is TRBV28, the J call TRBJ2-2, with 8 bases matching TRBD1. Germline values: CDR1 MDHEN, CDR2 SYDVKM. The CDR3 is 14 residues long. The CDR3 is CTSTGQGRTGELFF. Written as DNA, the CDR3 is TGTACATCAACTGGACAGGGTCGAACCGGGGAGCTGTTTTTT. Variable domain in full (rest from reference TRBV28 and TRBJ2-2): DVKVTQSSRYLVKRTGEKVFLECVQDMDHENMFWYRQDPGLGLRLIYFSYDVKMKEKGDIPEGYSVSREKKERFSLILESASTNQTSMYLCTSTGQGRTGELFFGEGSRLTVL.

The chain recombines TRBV30 with TRBJ1-6; the D gene is possibly TRBD1 (5 bases). Germline CDR1 and CDR2: GTSNPN and SVGIG (reference sequence). This CDR3 comprises 14 residues. V lost 8 bases and J 7 bases, leaving 18 bases between the germline ends. CDR3 sequence reads: CARTAGTPNSPLHF. CDR3 nucleotide sequence: TGTGCCCGCACCGCCGGGACTCCCAATTCACCCCTCCACTTT.

The CDR3 protein is CATSRGRDRGQYTQYF. CDR3 nucleotide sequence: TGTGCCACCAGCAGAGGGAGGGACAGGGGGCAATATACGCAGTATTTT. The chain has TRBV15 and TRBJ2-3; TRBD1 agrees at 12 bases. This CDR3 is built from 16 residues. Germline V lookup: CDR1 LNHNV, CDR2 YYDKDF (reference sequence). The ends lost 1 base at V and 7 bases at J; junction bases unmatched: 6.

This chain links TRBV4-2 with TRBJ2-1, with 11 bases matching TRBD2. With 0 bases clipped from V and 10 bases from J, the junction kept 8 bases outside the gene matches. The CDR3 extends over 16 amino acids. Germline values: CDR1 LGHNA, CDR2 YNFKEQ. CDR3: CASSQDLLAGGWEQFF. CDR3 nucleotide sequence: TGTGCCAGCAGCCAAGATCTGCTAGCGGGAGGTTGGGAGCAGTTCTTC.

Comments on this clone: The same CDR3 arises from other DNA sequences in this sample as well. The V gene is TRBV6-5, the J gene TRBJ1-3; no clear D gene. The CDR3 is made up of 16 amino acids. V lost 0 bases, J lost 0 bases, and 9 bases lay in between. Germline CDR1 and CDR2: MNHEY and SVGAGI. The DNA of the CDR3 is TGTGCCAGCAGTTACTCGCGCTCGAGCTCTGGAAACACCATATATTTT. Translated: CASSYSRSSSGNTIYF.

The gene calls are TRBV6-5 and TRBJ1-6; D perhaps matches TRBD1 (5 bases). The length of the CDR3 is 13 residues. The V and J ends lost 2 bases and 10 bases respectively, with 9 bases between them. Germline-derived CDR1 and CDR2 are MNHEY and SVGAGI. The chain's CDR3 is CASSYQGESPLHF. In DNA, the CDR3 is TGTGCCAGCAGTTACCAGGGCGAGTCACCCCTCCACTTT.

The genes are TRBV7-9 and TRBJ2-1; the match to TRBD2 covers 8 bases. CDR3 size: 13 residues. Germline V CDR1 and CDR2: SEHNR, FQNEAQ (reference sequence). V lost 9 bases, J lost 5 bases, and 6 bases stayed unmatched. The CDR3 region has the DNA TGTGCCAGTAACCCGGGGGGGCACAATGAGCAGTTCTTC. This sequence encodes CASNPGGHNEQFF. The full variable domain, in which reference TRBV7-9 and TRBJ2-1 provide the parts outside the CDR3, is DTGVSQNPRHKITKRGQNVTFRCDPISEHNRLYWYRQTLGQGPEFLTYFQNEAQLEKSRLLSDRFSAERPKGSFSTLEIQRTEQGDSAMYLCASNPGGHNEQFFGPGTRLTVL.

This clone was picked up a small number of times. The CDR3 DNA reads as TGTGCCAGCAGTCCATTAGGGTTGTCCATCAGAGCCGGGGAGCTGTTTTTT. It yields the protein CASSPLGLSIRAGELFF. The V and J genes are TRBV27 and TRBJ2-2; D is uncertain. The CDR3 extends over 17 amino acids. V was clipped by 5 bases and J by 6 bases, with 22 bases between them. From germline, CDR1 is MNHEY and CDR2 SMNVEV (reference sequence).